These 12 T cell receptor beta chains were all obtained from the same sample, sequenced in a study of T cells after yellow fever vaccination. TCRdb ran MiXCR on the 5' RACE reads and lists one entry per CDR3 protein. The data show 250,000 or so distinct CDR3 sequences, 3.6% seen once. Sequencing used PBMCs, obtained 15 days after the yellow fever booster vaccination. These TCRs come from a man aged 18 to 29 who received the YFV17D yellow fever vaccine.

This clonotype was observed many times. The genes are TRBV10-3 and TRBJ2-1; TRBD2 aligns across 10 bases. The CDR3 covers 20 residues. Per the germline V gene, CDR1 is ENHRY and CDR2 is SYGVKD. V lost 9 bases, J lost 0 bases, and 20 bases stayed unmatched. In DNA form, the CDR3 reads TGTGCCATGTCACAGGGGCTGCTAGCGGGGGCCGTTCTCTCCTACAATGAGCAGTTCTTC. It yields the protein CAMSQGLLAGAVLSYNEQFF.

In its sample, this clonotype was seen many times. The chain recombines TRBV12-3 or TRBV12-4 with TRBJ1-2; D possibly corresponds to TRBD1 (5 bases). With 5 bases removed from V and 4 bases from J, the gap between germline ends came to 23 bases. The CDR3 sequence is 17 residues long. The CDR3 DNA reads as TGTGCCAGCAGTCCGCTCGTCTCAGGGATGGGTGGCTATGGCTACACCTTC. Protein sequence: CASSPLVSGMGGYGYTF.

The V and J genes are TRBV24-1 and TRBJ2-4; a weak D match, TRBD1 (6 bases). Germline CDR1 reads KGHDR; CDR2 reads SFDVKD. V lost 3 bases and J 8 bases, leaving 10 bases between the germline ends. The CDR3 is made up of 13 amino acids. The CDR3 region is CATSDGHRDIQYF. CDR3 nucleotides: TGTGCCACCAGTGATGGGCACAGGGACATTCAGTACTTC.

The chain combines TRBV5-4 with TRBJ2-3; D is ambiguous. V shed 1 base and J shed 1 base, with 10 bases lying between them. Germline loops: CDR1 SGHNT, CDR2 YYREEE (reference sequence). CDR3 length: 15 residues. The CDR3 DNA is TGTGCCAGCAGCTTGTACAGATCCGGCACAGATACGCAGTATTTT. Its translation: CASSLYRSGTDTQYF.

This clonotype appeared many times. This chain joins TRBV5-6 and TRBJ2-7; 8 bases agree with TRBD1. Germline loops: CDR1 SGHDT, CDR2 YYEEEE. V lost 4 bases, J lost 4 bases, and 4 bases stayed unmatched. This CDR3 is 13 amino acids long. This CDR3 is CASSLWTGYEQYV. The CDR3 nucleotides are TGTGCCAGCAGCCTCTGGACAGGGTACGAGCAGTACGTC.

This clonotype was observed at least ten times. J is TRBJ2-1 and V is TRBV12-3 or TRBV12-4; D is perhaps TRBD2 (6 bases). The CDR3 length is 14 residues. V lost 1 base and J 8 bases, leaving 12 bases between the germline ends. CDR3 in DNA: TGTGCCAGCAGTTTAGGCGGGGATGCGGATGAGCAGTTCTTC. Translation: CASSLGGDADEQFF.

Many counts were recorded for this clonotype. The gene calls are TRBV7-9 and TRBJ2-3; maybe TRBD2 (5 bases). Trimming pared 0 bases from V and 6 bases from J, leaving 16 bases between. The CDR3 is made up of 16 amino acids. The germline V gene has CDR1 SEHNR and CDR2 FQNEAQ (reference sequence). The DNA for the CDR3 is TGTGCCAGCAGCTTAGCGGTCGGAGGTTCCGCGGATACGCAGTATTTT. It translates to CASSLAVGGSADTQYF.

In this sample, this clonotype turned up many times. The V and J genes are TRBV7-9 and TRBJ2-1; the match to TRBD2 covers 7 bases. The V segment lost 1 base and the J segment 8 bases; nucleotides outside the gene matches: 8. The CDR3 loop spans 15 amino acids. Looked up from germline, CDR1 is SEHNR and CDR2 is FQNEAQ (reference sequence). DNA for the CDR3: TGTGCCAGCAGCTTAGTAATAGCGGGTGGAGATGAGCAGTTCTTC. As protein: CASSLVIAGGDEQFF.

This clonotype was found many times. V and J are TRBV20-1 and TRBJ2-1; TRBD1 might be the D (6 bases). The CDR3 contains 14 residues. Between the trimmed V and J ends, which lost 6 bases and 10 bases, there was a span of 22 bases. Germline CDR1 DFQATT, CDR2 SNEGSKA (reference sequence). The CDR3 sequence is CSAPKPYREHEQFF. Here the CDR3 DNA reads TGCAGTGCGCCCAAACCGTACAGGGAACACGAGCAGTTCTTC.

This clonotype was recorded at least ten times. This rearrangement joins TRBV18 to TRBJ2-2; no reliable D call. V gave up 2 bases and J gave up 5 bases, with 6 bases separating them. The germline CDR1 and CDR2 sequences are KGHSH and LQKENI. The CDR3 contains 13 residues. CDR3 bases: TGTGCCAGCTCACCAGGCCGAACCGGGGAGCTGTTTTTT. Translation gives CASSPGRTGELFF.

There are many counts of this clonotype. This chain joins TRBV13 and TRBJ2-2; D not resolved. V lost 2 bases and J 1 base, leaving 11 bases between the germline ends. Germline-derived CDR1 and CDR2 are PRHDT and FYEKMQ (reference sequence). The CDR3 length is 16 residues. The CDR3 loop is CASSLRFPGNTGELFF. As DNA, the CDR3 is TGTGCCAGCAGCTTAAGGTTTCCGGGGAACACCGGGGAGCTGTTTTTT.

The gene calls are TRBV5-1 and TRBJ2-7; no definite D call. Germline lookup yields CDR1 SGHRS and CDR2 YFSETQ. V dropped 0 bases and J dropped 2 bases, with 6 bases sitting between them. CDR3 size: 13 residues. In DNA, the CDR3 is TGCGCCAGCAGCTTGGTTGCCCCCTACGAGCAGTACTTC. Amino acid sequence: CASSLVAPYEQYF.